These T cell receptor beta chains were read from a single sample in a study of T cell changes during pregnancy in multiple sclerosis. Clones were read by immunoSEQ multiplex PCR, and TCRdb kept only the in-frame ones, dropping some. The sample has 15,000 to 20,000 clones; approximately 90% are singletons. Specimen: CD4+ T cells from peripheral blood mononuclear cells, collected in the first trimester of pregnancy. The receptors derive from a female donor in good health, enrolled as a control in a pregnancy study. CDR3s include the opening cysteine and the closing phenylalanine or tryptophan. The D gene is left open where the match is weak. Clone size, where shown, is once, few, many, or a class for clones that have expanded.

j_call | v_call | clone_size | d_call | cdr3_aa | cdr3_nt
TRBJ2-7 | TRBV18 | . | TRBD1 | CASSPAGGYEQYF | TGTGCCAGCTCACCAGCAGGGGGATACGAGCAGTACTTC
TRBJ2-7 | TRBV5-1 | . | TRBD1 | CASSGGTGAGYEQYF | TGCGCCAGCAGCGGGGGGACAGGGGCCGGCTACGAGCAGTACTTC
TRBJ2-1 | TRBV7-2 | . | . | CASSFFRGYNEQFF | TGTGCCAGCAGCTTCTTTAGGGGCTACAATGAGCAGTTCTTC
TRBJ2-3 | TRBV4-1 | . | . | CASSQEGLPGTDTQYF | TGCGCCAGCAGCCAAGAAGGACTGCCGGGCACAGATACGCAGTATTTT
TRBJ1-4 | TRBV2 | . | . | CASSASQAYNEKLFF | TGTGCCAGCAGTGCCTCACAGGCCTATAATGAAAAACTGTTTTTT
TRBJ2-1 | TRBV4-3 | once | TRBD2 | CASSQDPSGGLGNEQFF | TGCGCCAGCAGCCAGGACCCTAGCGGGGGGCTGGGGAATGAGCAGTTCTTC
TRBJ1-1 | TRBV7-8 | . | TRBD1 | CASSLLGQGAWAEAFF | TGTGCCAGCAGCTTATTAGGACAGGGGGCTTGGGCTGAAGCTTTCTTT
TRBJ1-5 | TRBV6-6 | . | . | CASSYPTESNQPQHF | TGTGCCAGCAGTTACCCGACAGAGAGCAATCAGCCCCAGCATTTT
TRBJ1-1 | TRBV5-6 | . | TRBD1 | CASSLGNRGNTEAFF | TGTGCCAGCAGCTTGGGGAACAGGGGAAATACTGAAGCTTTCTTT
TRBJ2-6 | TRBV9 | . | . | CASSERQGGGSGANVLTF | TGTGCCAGCAGCGAGAGACAGGGAGGAGGCTCTGGGGCCAACGTCCTGACTTTC
TRBJ2-2 | TRBV2 | . | . | CASGRRANTGELFF | TGTGCCTCCGGGCGGAGGGCGAACACCGGGGAGCTGTTTTTT
TRBJ1-2 | TRBV29-1 | . | . | CSVEDYGETGSNYGYTF | TGCAGCGTTGAAGATTACGGGGAGACAGGATCTAACTATGGCTACACCTTC
TRBJ2-5 | TRBV6-6 | . | . | CASSYDLSSGETQYF | TGTGCCAGCAGTTACGATTTATCTTCGGGGGAGACCCAGTACTTC
TRBJ2-1 | TRBV7-9 | . | TRBD2 | CASSPTSSPNNEQFF | TGTGCCAGCAGCCCGACTAGCTCCCCTAACAATGAGCAGTTCTTC
TRBJ1-4 | TRBV5-1 | . | TRBD1 | CASSLQGADEKLFF | TGCGCCAGCAGCTTACAGGGGGCTGACGAAAAACTGTTTTTT
TRBJ1-2 | TRBV4-1 | once | . | CASSRRDIYTF | TGCGCCAGCAGCCGCAGAGACATCTACACCTTC
TRBJ2-1 | TRBV2 | . | . | CASIFLPGEGNEQFF | TGTGCCAGCATATTCCTCCCGGGAGAAGGGAATGAGCAGTTCTTC
TRBJ2-2 | TRBV6-7 | once | . | CASSYRTEGRWGELFF | TGTGCCAGCAGTTATAGAACGGAGGGAAGGTGGGGGGAGCTGTTTTTT
TRBJ1-2 | TRBV4-1 | . | . | CASSPGTLASYGYTF | TGCGCCAGCAGCCCAGGGACACTGGCTAGCTATGGCTACACCTTC
TRBJ1-2 | TRBV11-3 | few | . | CASSLGPDYGYTF | TGTGCCAGCAGCTTAGGTCCAGACTATGGCTACACCTTC
TRBJ1-1 | TRBV15 | . | . | CATSRDSMNTEAFF | TGTGCCACCAGCAGGGACAGCATGAACACTGAAGCTTTCTTT
TRBJ2-1 | TRBV12-5 | . | TRBD1 | CASGKGQGSGNEQFF | TGTGCTAGTGGCAAAGGACAGGGTTCGGGCAATGAGCAGTTCTTC
TRBJ1-5 | TRBV12-5 | . | TRBD1 | CASGLVLGGTGVSPYSNQPQHF | TGTGCTAGTGGTTTGGTCTTAGGAGGGACAGGGGTCTCCCCGTATAGCAATCAGCCCCAGCATTTT
TRBJ2-2 | TRBV6-5 | few | . | CASSYFAGELFF | TGTGCCAGCAGTTACTTTGCGGGCGAGCTGTTTTTT
TRBJ2-1 | TRBV5-1 | . | TRBD2 | CASSLSLAVYNEQFF | TGCGCCAGCAGCTTGTCACTAGCGGTGTACAATGAGCAGTTCTTC
TRBJ1-5 | TRBV18 | once | . | CASSQSVGQPQHF | TGTGCCAGCTCGCAGTCAGTGGGCCAGCCCCAGCATTTT
TRBJ2-7 | TRBV7-9 | . | TRBD2 | CASGTGTSGYEQYF | TGTGCCAGCGGGACGGGGACTAGCGGCTACGAGCAGTACTTC
TRBJ2-5 | TRBV10-3 | . | TRBD2 | CATASGASQETQYF | TGTGCCACCGCTAGCGGGGCCTCCCAAGAGACCCAGTACTTC
TRBJ1-4 | TRBV6-5 | . | TRBD1 | CASSYSRTGGEKLFF | TGTGCCAGCAGTTACTCGAGGACAGGGGGTGAAAAACTGTTTTTT
TRBJ2-1 | TRBV7-2 | . | TRBD2 | CASSLVSSGSLEQFF | TGTGCCAGCAGCTTAGTGTCTAGCGGGAGTCTTGAGCAGTTCTTC
TRBJ1-5 | TRBV27 | . | . | CASSLLTPPVEMKPQHF | TGTGCCAGCAGTTTATTAACCCCGCCAGTCGAAATGAAGCCCCAGCATTTT
TRBJ1-1 | TRBV5-1 | . | . | CASSTGQMNTEAFF | TGCGCCAGCAGCACCGGACAGATGAACACTGAAGCTTTCTTT
TRBJ1-1 | TRBV7-2 | . | TRBD1 | CASSLVPDRDTEAFF | TGTGCCAGCAGCTTAGTGCCCGACAGGGACACTGAAGCTTTCTTT
TRBJ2-7 | TRBV11-3 | . | TRBD2 | CASSPTSGTYEQYF | TGTGCCAGCAGCCCAACTAGCGGGACATACGAGCAGTACTTC
TRBJ2-1 | TRBV29-1 | . | . | CSVEEGGEQFF | TGCAGCGTTGAAGAGGGGGGTGAGCAGTTCTTC
TRBJ2-7 | TRBV7-8 | . | . | CASSLQGIGQYF | TGTGCCAGCAGCTTACAGGGGATCGGGCAGTACTTC
TRBJ2-7 | TRBV18 | . | TRBD2 | CASTTASGSYEQYF | TGTGCCAGCACTACGGCTAGCGGGAGTTACGAGCAGTACTTC
TRBJ2-3 | TRBV20-1 | . | . | CTSRSTDTQYF | TGCACCTCTAGAAGCACAGATACGCAGTATTTT
TRBJ2-3 | TRBV9 | . | . | CASNSWRERADTQYF | TGTGCCAGCAACTCGTGGAGGGAGAGAGCAGATACGCAGTATTTT
TRBJ2-7 | TRBV2 | . | . | CASREDSYSSYEQYF | TGTGCCAGCAGAGAAGACAGTTATAGCTCCTACGAGCAGTACTTC
TRBJ2-7 | TRBV9 | . | TRBD2 | CASSVGSGGNYEQYF | TGTGCCAGCAGCGTAGGTAGCGGGGGGAACTACGAGCAGTACTTC
TRBJ1-1 | TRBV11-3 | . | TRBD1 | CASSSGTGDLNTEAFF | TGTGCCAGCAGCTCCGGGACAGGGGATTTGAACACTGAAGCTTTCTTT
TRBJ1-5 | TRBV4-2 | few | . | CASSQDEGDQPQHF | TGTGCCAGCAGCCAAGATGAGGGGGATCAGCCCCAGCATTTT
TRBJ2-1 | TRBV6-5 | . | . | CASSPTGTPNNEQFF | TGTGCCAGCAGTCCAACCGGGACACCAAACAATGAGCAGTTCTTC
TRBJ1-3 | TRBV19 | . | . | CASSISRKEGNTIYF | TGTGCCAGTAGTATAAGCAGGAAAGAAGGAAACACCATATATTTT
TRBJ2-3 | TRBV6-5 | . | . | CASSYSIAGSGDTQYF | TGTGCCAGCAGTTACTCGATCGCGGGCTCAGGCGATACGCAGTATTTT
TRBJ2-1 | TRBV27 | . | TRBD2 | CASSPRLAGGRYNEQFF | TGTGCCAGCAGTCCACGACTAGCGGGGGGCCGATACAATGAGCAGTTCTTC
TRBJ1-4 | TRBV7-9 | . | . | CASSLALRGEKLFF | TGTGCCAGCAGCCTGGCCCTAAGGGGTGAAAAACTGTTTTTT
TRBJ2-5 | TRBV25-1 | . | . | CASSGVGAQETQYF | TGTGCCAGCAGTGGGGTGGGGGCCCAAGAGACCCAGTACTTC
TRBJ2-2 | TRBV7-9 | . | . | CASRLRSGELFF | TGTGCCAGCAGACTCCGGTCCGGGGAGCTGTTTTTT
TRBJ1-2 | TRBV20-1 | . | . | CWVGGGYTF | TGCTGGGTGGGGGGTGGCTACACCTTC
TRBJ2-3 | TRBV6-5 | . | . | CASSPPGGFTDTQYF | TGTGCCAGCAGTCCCCCGGGGGGCTTTACAGATACGCAGTATTTT
TRBJ1-2 | TRBV5-6 | . | . | CASSLTGSYTF | TGTGCCAGCAGCTTGACAGGGAGCTACACCTTC
TRBJ2-7 | TRBV4-2 | . | TRBD1 | CASSRPIGQGSLSEQYF | TGTGCCAGCAGCCGCCCGATTGGACAGGGAAGTTTGAGCGAGCAGTACTTC
TRBJ1-2 | TRBV29-1 | . | TRBD1 | CSVVPRGSGYTF | TGCAGCGTTGTGCCCAGGGGGTCTGGCTACACCTTC